This T cell receptor (beta chain) emerged from a study of Ad26.COV2.S vaccination and SARS-CoV-2 variants. In the study overall: Donor was in the COV1001 Ad26.COV2.S trial arm. Intramuscular Ad26.COV2.S at 5x10^10 or 1x10^11 viral particles. Study results and caveats: Researchers reported similar non-spike TCR breadth in vaccine and placebo recipients.

Worth noting for this clone: Its specificity is unknown.

V lost 4 bases and J 1 base, leaving 20 bases between the germline ends. This CDR3 comprises 18 residues. The V gene's germline CDR1 is SGDLS and CDR2 YYNGEE. Produced via immunoSEQ multiplex PCR; TCRdb's table is partial and in-frame only. Among roughly 350,000 clones listed, roughly 89% were seen once. Described treatment: some 19 received Ad26.COV2.S at low or high dose, single or two shots; roughly 5 received placebo; per-sample allocation not given. The study sampled participants on day 63 after the first vaccine or placebo injection. V is TRBV9 and J is TRBJ2-2; either TRBD1 or TRBD2 may supply D (6 bases each). Sample: peripheral blood, taken in a trial of Ad26.COV2.S vaccine versus placebo. This sequence originates from a person aged 18-65 years who received the Ad26.COV2.S COVID-19 vaccine or a placebo. The CDR3 is CASSPHKMGGQNTGELFF. The CDR3 bases are TGTGCCAGCAGCCCTCACAAAATGGGGGGACAGAACACCGGGGAGCTGTTTTTT.